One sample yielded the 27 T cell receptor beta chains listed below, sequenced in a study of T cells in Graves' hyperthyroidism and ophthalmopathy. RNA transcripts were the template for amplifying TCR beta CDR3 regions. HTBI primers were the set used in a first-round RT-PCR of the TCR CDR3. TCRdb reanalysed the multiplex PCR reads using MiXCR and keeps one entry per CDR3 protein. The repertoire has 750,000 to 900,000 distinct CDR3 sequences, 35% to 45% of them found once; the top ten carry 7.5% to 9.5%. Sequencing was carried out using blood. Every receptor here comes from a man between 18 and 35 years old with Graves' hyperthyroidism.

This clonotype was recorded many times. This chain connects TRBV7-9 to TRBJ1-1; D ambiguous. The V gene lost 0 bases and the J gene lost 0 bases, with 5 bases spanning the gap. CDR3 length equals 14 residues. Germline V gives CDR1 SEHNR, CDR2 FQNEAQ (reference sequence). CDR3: CASSLAVVNTEAFF. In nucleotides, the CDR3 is TGTGCCAGCAGCTTAGCGGTTGTGAACACTGAAGCTTTCTTT.

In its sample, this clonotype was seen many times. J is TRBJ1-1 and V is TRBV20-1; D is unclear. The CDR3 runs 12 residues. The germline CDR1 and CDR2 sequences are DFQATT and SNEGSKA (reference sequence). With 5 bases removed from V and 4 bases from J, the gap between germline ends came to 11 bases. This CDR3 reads CSAVGSSTEAFF. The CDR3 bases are TGCAGTGCTGTGGGCAGTAGCACTGAAGCTTTCTTT.

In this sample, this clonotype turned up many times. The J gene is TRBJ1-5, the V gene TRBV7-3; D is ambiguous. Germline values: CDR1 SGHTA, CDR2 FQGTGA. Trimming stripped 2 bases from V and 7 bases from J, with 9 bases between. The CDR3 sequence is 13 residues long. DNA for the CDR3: TGTGCCAGCAGCTTATCCCCCCGGCAGCCCCAGCATTTT. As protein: CASSLSPRQPQHF. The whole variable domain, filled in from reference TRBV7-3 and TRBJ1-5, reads GAGVSQTPSNKVTEKGKYVELRCDPISGHTALYWYRQSLGQGPEFLIYFQGTGAADDSGLPNDRFFAVRPEGSVSTLKIQRTERGDSAVYLCASSLSPRQPQHFGDGTRLSIL.

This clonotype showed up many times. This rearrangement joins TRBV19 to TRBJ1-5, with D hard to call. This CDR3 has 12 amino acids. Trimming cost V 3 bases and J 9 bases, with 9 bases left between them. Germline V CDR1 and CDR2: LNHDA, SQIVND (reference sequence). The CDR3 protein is CASSIVAGPQHF. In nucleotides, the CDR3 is TGTGCCAGTAGTATCGTGGCAGGGCCCCAGCATTTT.

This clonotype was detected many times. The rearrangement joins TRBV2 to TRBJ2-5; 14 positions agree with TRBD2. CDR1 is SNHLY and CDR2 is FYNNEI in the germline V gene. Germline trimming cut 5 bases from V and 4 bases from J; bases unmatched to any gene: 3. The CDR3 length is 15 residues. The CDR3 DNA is TGTGCCAGCAGTTCCGGGACTAGCGGGAGAGAGACCCAGTACTTC. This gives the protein CASSSGTSGRETQYF.

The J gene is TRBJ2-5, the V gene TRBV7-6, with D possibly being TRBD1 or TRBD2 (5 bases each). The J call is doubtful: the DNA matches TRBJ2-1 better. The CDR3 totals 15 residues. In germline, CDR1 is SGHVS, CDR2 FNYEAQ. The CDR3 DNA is TGTGCCAGCAGCTTATCGGGGACCTCCTACAATGAGCAGTTCTTC. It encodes CASSLSGTSYNEQFF.

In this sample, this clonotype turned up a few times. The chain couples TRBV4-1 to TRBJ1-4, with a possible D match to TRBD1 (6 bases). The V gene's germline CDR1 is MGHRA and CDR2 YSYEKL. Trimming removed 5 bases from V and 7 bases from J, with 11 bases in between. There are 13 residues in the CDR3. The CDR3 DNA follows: TGCGCCAGCAGCGAAGGGGGGAGTGAAAAACTGTTTTTT. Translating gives CASSEGGSEKLFF.

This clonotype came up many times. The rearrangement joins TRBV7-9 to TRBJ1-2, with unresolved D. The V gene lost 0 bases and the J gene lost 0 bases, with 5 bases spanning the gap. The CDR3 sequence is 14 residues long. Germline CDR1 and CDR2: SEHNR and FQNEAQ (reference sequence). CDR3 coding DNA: TGTGCCAGCAGCTTAGCAGCAGCTAACTATGGCTACACCTTC. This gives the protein CASSLAAANYGYTF.

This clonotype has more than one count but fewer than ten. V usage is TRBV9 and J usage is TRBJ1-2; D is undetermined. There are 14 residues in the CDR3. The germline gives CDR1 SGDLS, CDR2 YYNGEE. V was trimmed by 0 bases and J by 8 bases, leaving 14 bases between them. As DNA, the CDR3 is TGTGCCAGCAGCGTAGGCCGGAACCCCTCGGGCTACACCTTC. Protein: CASSVGRNPSGYTF.

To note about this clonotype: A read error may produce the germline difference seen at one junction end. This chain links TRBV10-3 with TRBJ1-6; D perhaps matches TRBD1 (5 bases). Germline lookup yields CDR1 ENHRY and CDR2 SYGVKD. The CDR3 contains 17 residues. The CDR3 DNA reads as TGTGCCAGCAGTTACTCGAATCGGGACCCCAGAAATTCACCCCTCCACTTT. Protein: CASSYSNRDPRNSPLHF.

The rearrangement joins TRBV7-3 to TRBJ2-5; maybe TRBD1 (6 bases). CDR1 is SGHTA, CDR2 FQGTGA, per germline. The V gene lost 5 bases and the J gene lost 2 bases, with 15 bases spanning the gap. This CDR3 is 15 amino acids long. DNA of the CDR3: TGTGCCAGCAGCCCCGGGGTACAGGGACAAGAGACCCAGTACTTC. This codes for CASSPGVQGQETQYF.

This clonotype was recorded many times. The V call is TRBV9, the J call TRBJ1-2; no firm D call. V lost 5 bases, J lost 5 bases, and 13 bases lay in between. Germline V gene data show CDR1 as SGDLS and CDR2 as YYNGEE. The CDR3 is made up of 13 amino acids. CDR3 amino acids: CASRSPRDYGYTF. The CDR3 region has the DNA TGTGCCAGCAGGTCCCCACGGGATTATGGCTACACCTTC.

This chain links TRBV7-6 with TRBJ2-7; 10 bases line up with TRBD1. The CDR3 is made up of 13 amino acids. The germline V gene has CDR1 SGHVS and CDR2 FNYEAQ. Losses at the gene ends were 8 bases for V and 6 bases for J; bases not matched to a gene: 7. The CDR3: CASPGQGVREQYF. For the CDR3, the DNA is TGTGCCAGCCCCGGACAGGGGGTCCGCGAGCAGTACTTC.

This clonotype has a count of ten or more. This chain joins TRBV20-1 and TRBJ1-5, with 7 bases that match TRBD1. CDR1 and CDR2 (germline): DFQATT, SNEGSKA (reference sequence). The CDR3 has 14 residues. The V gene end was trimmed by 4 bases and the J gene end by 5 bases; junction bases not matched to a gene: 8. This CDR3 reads CSAKRQQGYQPQHF. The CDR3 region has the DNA TGCAGTGCTAAGAGACAACAGGGGTATCAGCCCCAGCATTTT.

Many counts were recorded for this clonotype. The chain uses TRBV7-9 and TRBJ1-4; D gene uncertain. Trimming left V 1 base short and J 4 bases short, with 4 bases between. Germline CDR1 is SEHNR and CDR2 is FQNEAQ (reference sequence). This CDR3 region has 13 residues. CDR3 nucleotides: TGTGCCAGCAGCTTAGGGAGTAATGAAAAACTGTTTTTT. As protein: CASSLGSNEKLFF.

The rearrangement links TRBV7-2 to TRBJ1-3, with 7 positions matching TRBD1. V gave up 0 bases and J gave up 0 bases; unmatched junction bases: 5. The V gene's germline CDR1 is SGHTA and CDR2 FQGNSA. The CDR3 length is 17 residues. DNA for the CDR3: TGTGCCAGCAGCTTAGCAGGGGGACAGAGCTCTGGAAACACCATATATTTT. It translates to CASSLAGGQSSGNTIYF.

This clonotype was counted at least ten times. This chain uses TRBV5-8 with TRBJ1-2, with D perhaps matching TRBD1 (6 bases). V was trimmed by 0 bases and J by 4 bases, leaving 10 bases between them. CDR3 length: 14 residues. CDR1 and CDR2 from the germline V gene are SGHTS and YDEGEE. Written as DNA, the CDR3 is TGTGCCAGCAGCTTGGACAGGGAGTCCTATGGCTACACCTTC. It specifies CASSLDRESYGYTF.

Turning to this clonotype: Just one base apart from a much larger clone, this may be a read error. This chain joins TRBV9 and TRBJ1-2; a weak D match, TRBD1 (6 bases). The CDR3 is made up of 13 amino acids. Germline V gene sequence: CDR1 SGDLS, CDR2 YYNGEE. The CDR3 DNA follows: TGTGCCAGCAGCGGCGAAGGGGGGGTTGGCTACTCCTTC. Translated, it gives CASSGEGGVGYSF.

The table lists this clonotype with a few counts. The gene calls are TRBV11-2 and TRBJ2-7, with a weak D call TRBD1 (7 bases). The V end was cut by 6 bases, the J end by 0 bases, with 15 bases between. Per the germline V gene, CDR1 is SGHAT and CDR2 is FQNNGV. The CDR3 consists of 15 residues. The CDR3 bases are TGTGCCAGCAGTCTGCAGGGGGGCGGCTCCTACGAGCAGTACTTC. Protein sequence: CASSLQGGGSYEQYF.

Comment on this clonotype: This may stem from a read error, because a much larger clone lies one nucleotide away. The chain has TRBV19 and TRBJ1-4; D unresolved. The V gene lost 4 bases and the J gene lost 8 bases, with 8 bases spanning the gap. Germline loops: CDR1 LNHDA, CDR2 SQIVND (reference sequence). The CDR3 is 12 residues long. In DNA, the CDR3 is TGTGCCAGTAGTAGGTACGGAGAAAAACTGTTTTTT. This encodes CASSRYGEKLFF. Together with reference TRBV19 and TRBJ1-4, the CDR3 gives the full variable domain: DGGITQSPKYLFRKEGQNVTLSCEQNLNHDAMYWYRQDPGQGLRLIYYSQIVNDFQKGDIAEGYSVSREKKESFPLTVTSAQKNPTAFYLCASSRYGEKLFFGSGTQLSVL.

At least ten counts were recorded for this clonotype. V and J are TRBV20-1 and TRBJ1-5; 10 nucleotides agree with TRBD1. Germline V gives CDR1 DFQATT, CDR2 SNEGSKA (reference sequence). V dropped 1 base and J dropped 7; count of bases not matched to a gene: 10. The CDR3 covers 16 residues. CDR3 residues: CSARAGTGAGWQPQHF. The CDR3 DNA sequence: TGCAGTGCTAGAGCCGGGACAGGGGCAGGTTGGCAGCCCCAGCATTTT.

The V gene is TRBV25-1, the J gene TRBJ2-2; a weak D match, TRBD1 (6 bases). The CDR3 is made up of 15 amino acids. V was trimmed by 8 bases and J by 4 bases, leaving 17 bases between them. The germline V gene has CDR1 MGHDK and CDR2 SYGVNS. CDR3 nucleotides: TGTGCCAGCCGAGCAACAGGGAGCGGCACCGGGGAGCTGTTTTTT. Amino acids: CASRATGSGTGELFF. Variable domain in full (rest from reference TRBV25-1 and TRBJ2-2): EADIYQTPRYLVIGTGKKITLECSQTMGHDKMYWYQQDPGMELHLIHYSYGVNSTEKGDLSSESTVSRIRTEHFPLTLESARPSHTSQYLCASRATGSGTGELFFGEGSRLTVL.

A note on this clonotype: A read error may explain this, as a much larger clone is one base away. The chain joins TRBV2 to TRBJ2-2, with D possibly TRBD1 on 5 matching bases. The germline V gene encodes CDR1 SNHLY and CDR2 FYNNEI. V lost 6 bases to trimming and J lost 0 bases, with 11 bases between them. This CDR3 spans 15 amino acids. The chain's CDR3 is CASRQVFANTGELFF. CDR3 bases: TGTGCCAGCAGACAGGTTTTCGCGAACACCGGGGAGCTGTTTTTT.

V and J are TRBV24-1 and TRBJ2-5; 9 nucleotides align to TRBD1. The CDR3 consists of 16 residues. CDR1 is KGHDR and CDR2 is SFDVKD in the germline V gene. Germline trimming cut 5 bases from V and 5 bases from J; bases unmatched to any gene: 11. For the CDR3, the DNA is TGTGCCACCAGTGTCGGGACAGGGCCCCCTGGGGAGACCCAGTACTTC. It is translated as CATSVGTGPPGETQYF.

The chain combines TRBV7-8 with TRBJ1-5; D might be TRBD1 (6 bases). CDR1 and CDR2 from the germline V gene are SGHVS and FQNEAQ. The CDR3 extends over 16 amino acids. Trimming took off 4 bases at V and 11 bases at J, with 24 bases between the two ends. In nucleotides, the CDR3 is TGTGCCAGCAGCTCGACTAGCGGGGGGGCCTTGGAGACCCAGCATTTT. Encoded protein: CASSSTSGGALETQHF.

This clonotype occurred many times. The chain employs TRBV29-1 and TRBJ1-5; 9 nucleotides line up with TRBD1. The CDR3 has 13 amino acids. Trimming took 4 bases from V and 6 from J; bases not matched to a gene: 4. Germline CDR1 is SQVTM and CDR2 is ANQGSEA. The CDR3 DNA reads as TGCAGCGTTGGAACAGGGGGCGGTCAGCCCCAGCATTTT. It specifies CSVGTGGGQPQHF. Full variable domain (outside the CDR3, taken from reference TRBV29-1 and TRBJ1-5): SAVISQKPSRDICQRGTSLTIQCQVDSQVTMMFWYRQQPGQSLTLIATANQGSEATYESGFVIDKFPISRPNLTFSTLTVSNMSPEDSSIYLCSVGTGGGQPQHFGDGTRLSIL.

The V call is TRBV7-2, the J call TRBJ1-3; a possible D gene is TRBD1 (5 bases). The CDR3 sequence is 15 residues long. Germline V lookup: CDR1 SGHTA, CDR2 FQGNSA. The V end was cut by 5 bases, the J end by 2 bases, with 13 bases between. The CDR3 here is CASSQNAGAGNTIYF. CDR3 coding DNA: TGTGCCAGCAGCCAGAACGCGGGGGCTGGAAACACCATATATTTT.